Sequencing of this TCR beta chain was carried out in a study of T cell responses to AZD1222 COVID-19 vaccine. Trimming cost V 10 bases and J 2 bases, with 18 bases left between them. The length of the CDR3 is 14 residues. Germline CDR1 SGHTA, CDR2 FQGNSA. This clone was counted a single time. Its antigen is not identified. TCRdb keeps only in-frame clones here, not all; method: immunoSEQ multiplex PCR. The data hold approximately 60,000 clones, with more than 65% observed a single time. Study-wide results and caveats: Seropositivity was recorded at baseline in only a handful of AZD1222 recipients. Targets within unmutated variant regions were reportedly found for nearly half of spike-specific TCRs. Across the whole spike, CD4 TCRs peaked at regions 160-218 and 743-854. Two AZD1222 administrations were followed by greater Spike-specific TCR breadth and depth.

The V call is TRBV7-2, the J call TRBJ2-7, with D tentatively TRBD1 or TRBD2 (5 bases each). The material sequenced was peripheral blood, taken on day 0 of AZD1222 vaccination. This receptor was taken from an adult in good health. CDR3 in DNA: TGTGCCATCAAGACTGGGCCGGGACCCTACGAGCAGTACTTC. This codes for CAIKTGPGPYEQYF. The full variable domain, with the rest looked up from reference TRBV7-2 and TRBJ2-7, is GAGVSQSPSNKVTEKGKDVELRCDPISGHTALYWYRQSLGQGLEFLIYFQGNSAPDKSGLPSDRFSAERTGGSVSTLTIQRTQQEDSAVYLCAIKTGPGPYEQYFGPGTRLTVT.